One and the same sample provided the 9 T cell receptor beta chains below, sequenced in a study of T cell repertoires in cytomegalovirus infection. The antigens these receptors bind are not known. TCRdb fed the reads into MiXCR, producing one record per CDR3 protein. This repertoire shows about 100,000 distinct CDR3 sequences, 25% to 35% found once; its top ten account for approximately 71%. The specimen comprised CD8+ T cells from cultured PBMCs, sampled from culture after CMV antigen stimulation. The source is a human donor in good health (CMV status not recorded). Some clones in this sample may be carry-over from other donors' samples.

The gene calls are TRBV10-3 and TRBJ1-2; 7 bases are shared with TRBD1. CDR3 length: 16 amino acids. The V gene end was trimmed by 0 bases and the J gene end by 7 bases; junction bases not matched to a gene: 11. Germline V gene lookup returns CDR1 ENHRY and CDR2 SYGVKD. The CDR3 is CAISESKTGTVSGYTF. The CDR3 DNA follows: TGTGCCATCAGTGAGTCAAAGACAGGGACCGTCTCTGGCTACACCTTC.

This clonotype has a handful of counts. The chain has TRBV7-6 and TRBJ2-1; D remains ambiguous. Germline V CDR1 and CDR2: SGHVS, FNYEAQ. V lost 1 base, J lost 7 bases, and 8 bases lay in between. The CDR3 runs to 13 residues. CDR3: CASSLGVSNEQFF. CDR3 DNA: TGTGCCAGCAGCTTAGGGGTTTCGAATGAGCAGTTCTTC. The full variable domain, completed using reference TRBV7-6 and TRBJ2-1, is GAGVSQSPRYKVTKRGQDVALRCDPISGHVSLYWYRQALGQGPEFLTYFNYEAQQDKSGLPNDRFSAERPEGSISTLTIQRTEQRDSAMYRCASSLGVSNEQFFGPGTRLTVL.

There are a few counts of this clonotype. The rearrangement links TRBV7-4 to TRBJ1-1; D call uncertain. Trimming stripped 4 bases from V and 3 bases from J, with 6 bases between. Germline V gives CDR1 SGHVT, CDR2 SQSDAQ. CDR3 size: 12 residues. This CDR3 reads CASSSEYTEAFF. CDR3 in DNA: TGTGCCAGCAGCTCCGAGTACACTGAAGCTTTCTTT.

CDR3 DNA sequence: TGTGCCAGCAGTCGACAGCCTGGGGGCACTGAAGCTTTCTTT. Translation: CASSRQPGGTEAFF. This rearrangement joins TRBV7-4 to TRBJ1-1; tentative D call: TRBD1 (5 bases). This CDR3 spans 14 amino acids. Trimming removed 6 bases from V and 4 bases from J, with 15 bases in between. The germline gives CDR1 SGHVT, CDR2 SQSDAQ.

As DNA, the CDR3 is TGTGCCAGCAGTTTGTCGTACGGGTACACTGAAGCTTTCTTT. Amino acids: CASSLSYGYTEAFF. This rearrangement joins TRBV12-3 or TRBV12-4 to TRBJ1-1; D is uncertain. V dropped 3 bases and J dropped 3 bases, with 11 bases sitting between them. The CDR3 covers 14 residues.

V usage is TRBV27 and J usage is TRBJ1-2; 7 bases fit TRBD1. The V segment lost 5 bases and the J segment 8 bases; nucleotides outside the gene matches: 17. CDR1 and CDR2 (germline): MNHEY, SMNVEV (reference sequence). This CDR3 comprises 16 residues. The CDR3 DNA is TGTGCCAGCAGTGGGACCCCACAGGGGCAAGGATTAGGCTACACCTTC. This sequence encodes CASSGTPQGQGLGYTF.

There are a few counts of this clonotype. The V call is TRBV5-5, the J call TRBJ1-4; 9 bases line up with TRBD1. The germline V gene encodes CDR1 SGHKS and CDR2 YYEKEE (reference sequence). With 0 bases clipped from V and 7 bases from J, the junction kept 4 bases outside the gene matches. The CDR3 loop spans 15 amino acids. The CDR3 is CASSLEGQGFEKLFF. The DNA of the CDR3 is TGTGCCAGCAGCTTGGAGGGACAGGGTTTTGAAAAACTGTTTTTT.

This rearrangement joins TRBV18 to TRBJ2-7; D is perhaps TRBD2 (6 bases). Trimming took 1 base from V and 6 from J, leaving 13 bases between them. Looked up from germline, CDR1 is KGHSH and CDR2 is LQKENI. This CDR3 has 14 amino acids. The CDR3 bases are TGTGCCAGCTCACCACTAGCGGAGCAAGGCGAGCAGTACTTC. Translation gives CASSPLAEQGEQYF.

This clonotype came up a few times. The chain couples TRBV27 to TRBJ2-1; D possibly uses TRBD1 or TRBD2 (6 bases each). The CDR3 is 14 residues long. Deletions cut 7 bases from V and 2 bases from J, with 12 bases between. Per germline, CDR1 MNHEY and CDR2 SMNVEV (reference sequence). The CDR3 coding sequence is TGTGCCAGCACCCTGGAGGGGGCCTACAATGAGCAGTTCTTC. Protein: CASTLEGAYNEQFF.